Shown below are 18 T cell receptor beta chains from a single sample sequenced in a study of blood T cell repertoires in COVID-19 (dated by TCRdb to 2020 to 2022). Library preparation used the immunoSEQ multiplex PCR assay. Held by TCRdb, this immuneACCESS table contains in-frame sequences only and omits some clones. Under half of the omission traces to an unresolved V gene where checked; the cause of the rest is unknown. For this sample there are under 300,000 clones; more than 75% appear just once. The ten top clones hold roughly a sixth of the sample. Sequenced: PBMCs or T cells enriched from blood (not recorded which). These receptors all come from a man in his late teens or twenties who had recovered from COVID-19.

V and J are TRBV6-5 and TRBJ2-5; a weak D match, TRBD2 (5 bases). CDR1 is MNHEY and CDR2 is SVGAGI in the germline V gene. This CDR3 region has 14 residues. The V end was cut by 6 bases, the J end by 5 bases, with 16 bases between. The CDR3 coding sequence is TGTGCCAGCAGCCCCGGGGTAGCGTCGGAGACCCAGTACTTC. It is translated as CASSPGVASETQYF.

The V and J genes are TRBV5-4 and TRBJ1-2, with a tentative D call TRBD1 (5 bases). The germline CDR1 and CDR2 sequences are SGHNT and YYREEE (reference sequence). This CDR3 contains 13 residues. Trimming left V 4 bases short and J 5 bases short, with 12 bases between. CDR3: CASSLDRQYGYTF. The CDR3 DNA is TGTGCCAGCAGCCTAGACCGACAGTATGGCTACACCTTC.

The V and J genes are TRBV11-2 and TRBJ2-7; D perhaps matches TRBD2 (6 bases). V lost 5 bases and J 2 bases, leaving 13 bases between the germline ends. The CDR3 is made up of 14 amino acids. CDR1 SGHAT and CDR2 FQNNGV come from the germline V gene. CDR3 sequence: CASSGVGGAYEQYF. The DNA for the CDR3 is TGTGCCAGCAGCGGAGTGGGCGGGGCCTACGAGCAGTACTTC.

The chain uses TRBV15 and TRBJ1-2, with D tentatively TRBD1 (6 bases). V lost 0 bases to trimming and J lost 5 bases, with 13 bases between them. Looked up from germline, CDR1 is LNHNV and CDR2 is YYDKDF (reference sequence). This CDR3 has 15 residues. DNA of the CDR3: TGTGCCACCAGCAGAGATCAGGGGAAGGGATATGGCTACACCTTC. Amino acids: CATSRDQGKGYGYTF.

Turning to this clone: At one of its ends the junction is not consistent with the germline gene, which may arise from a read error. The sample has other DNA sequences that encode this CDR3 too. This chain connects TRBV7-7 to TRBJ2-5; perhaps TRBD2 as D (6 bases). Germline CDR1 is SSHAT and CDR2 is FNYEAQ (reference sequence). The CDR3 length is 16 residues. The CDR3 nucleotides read TGTGCTAGCAGCCTGGGTAGACTAGTGAAAAAAGAGACCCAGTACTTC. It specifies CASSLGRLVKKETQYF.

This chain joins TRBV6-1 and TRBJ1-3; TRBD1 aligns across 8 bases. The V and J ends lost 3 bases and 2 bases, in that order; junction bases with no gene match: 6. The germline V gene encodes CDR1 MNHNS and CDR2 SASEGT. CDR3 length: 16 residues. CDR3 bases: TGTGCCAGCAGTGAGGGCAGGGGGCCGGCTGGAAACACCATATATTTT. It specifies CASSEGRGPAGNTIYF.

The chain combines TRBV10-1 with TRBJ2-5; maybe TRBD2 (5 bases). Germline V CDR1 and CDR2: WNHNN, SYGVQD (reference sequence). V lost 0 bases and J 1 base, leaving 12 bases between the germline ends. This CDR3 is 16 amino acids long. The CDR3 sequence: CASSESSGTAQETQYF. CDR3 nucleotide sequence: TGCGCCAGCAGTGAGTCAAGCGGAACCGCCCAAGAGACCCAGTACTTC.

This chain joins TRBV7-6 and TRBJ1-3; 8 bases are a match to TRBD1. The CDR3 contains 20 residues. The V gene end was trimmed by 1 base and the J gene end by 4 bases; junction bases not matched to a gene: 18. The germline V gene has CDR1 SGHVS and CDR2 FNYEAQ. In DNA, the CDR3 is TGTGCCAGCAGCTTAGAGATTAGATGGGACAGGCCAGGGGCCGGAAACACCATATATTTT. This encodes CASSLEIRWDRPGAGNTIYF.

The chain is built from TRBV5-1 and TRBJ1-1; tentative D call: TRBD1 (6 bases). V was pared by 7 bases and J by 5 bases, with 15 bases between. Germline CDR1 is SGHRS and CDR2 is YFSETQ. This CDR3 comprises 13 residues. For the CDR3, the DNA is TGCGCCAGCGGCGAGGTAAGGGGGACTGAAGCTTTCTTT. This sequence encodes CASGEVRGTEAFF.

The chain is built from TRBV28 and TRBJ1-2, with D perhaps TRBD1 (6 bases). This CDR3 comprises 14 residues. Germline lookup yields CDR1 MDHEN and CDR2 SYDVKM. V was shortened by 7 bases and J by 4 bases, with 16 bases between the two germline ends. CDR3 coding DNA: TGTGCCAGCACTTCCGGTGAGGGGGTCTATGGCTACACCTTC. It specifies CASTSGEGVYGYTF.

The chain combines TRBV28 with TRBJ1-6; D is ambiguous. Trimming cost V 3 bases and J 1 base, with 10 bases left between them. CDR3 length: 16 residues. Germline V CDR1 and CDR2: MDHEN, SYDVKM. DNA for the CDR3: TGTGCCAGCAGTTTTTACGGGGATTCCTATAATTCACCCCTCCACTTT. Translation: CASSFYGDSYNSPLHF.

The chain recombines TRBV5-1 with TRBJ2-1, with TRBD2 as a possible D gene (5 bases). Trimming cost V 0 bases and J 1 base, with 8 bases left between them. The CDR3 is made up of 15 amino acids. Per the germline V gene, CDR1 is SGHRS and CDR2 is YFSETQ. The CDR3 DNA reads TGCGCCAGCAGCTTGGGACGGACTTCCTACAATGAGCAGTTCTTC. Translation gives CASSLGRTSYNEQFF.

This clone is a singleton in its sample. This chain's CDR3 is CASSQVGVGTGSYEQYF. CDR3 DNA: TGTGCCAGCAGCCAAGTGGGGGTTGGGACAGGCTCCTACGAGCAGTACTTC. The chain is built from TRBV28 and TRBJ2-7, with 8 bases fitting TRBD1. With 6 bases clipped from V and 0 bases from J, the junction kept 13 bases outside the gene matches. Germline CDR1 MDHEN, CDR2 SYDVKM. The CDR3 has 17 amino acids.

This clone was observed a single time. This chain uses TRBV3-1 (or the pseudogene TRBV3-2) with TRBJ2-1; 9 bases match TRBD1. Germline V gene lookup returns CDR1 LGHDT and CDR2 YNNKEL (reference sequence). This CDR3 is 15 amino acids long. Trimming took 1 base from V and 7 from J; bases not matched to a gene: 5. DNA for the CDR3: TGTGCCAGCAGCCAAGTCGGGACAGGGTCAAATGAGCAGTTCTTC. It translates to CASSQVGTGSNEQFF.

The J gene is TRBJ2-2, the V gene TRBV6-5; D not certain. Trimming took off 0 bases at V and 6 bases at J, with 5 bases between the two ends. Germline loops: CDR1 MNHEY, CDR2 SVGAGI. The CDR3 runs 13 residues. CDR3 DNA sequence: TGTGCCAGCAGTTACTCGTCGTCCGGGGAGCTGTTTTTT. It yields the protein CASSYSSSGELFF.

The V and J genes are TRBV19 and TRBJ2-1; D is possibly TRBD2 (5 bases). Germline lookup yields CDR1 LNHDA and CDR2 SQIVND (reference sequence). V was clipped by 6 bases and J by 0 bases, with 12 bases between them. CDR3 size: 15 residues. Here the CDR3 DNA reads TGTGCCAGTAGAAAGGACTTTAGCTCCTACAATGAGCAGTTCTTC. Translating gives CASRKDFSSYNEQFF. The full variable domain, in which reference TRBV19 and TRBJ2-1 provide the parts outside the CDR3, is DGGITQSPKYLFRKEGQNVTLSCEQNLNHDAMYWYRQDPGQGLRLIYYSQIVNDFQKGDIAEGYSVSREKKESFPLTVTSAQKNPTAFYLCASRKDFSSYNEQFFGPGTRLTVL.

This CDR3 reads CAWSGQQPSSLDGYTF. CDR3 coding DNA: TGTGCCTGGAGTGGACAGCAACCCAGTTCGTTGGATGGCTACACCTTC. This chain joins TRBV30 and TRBJ1-2; the D gene is possibly TRBD1 (5 bases). CDR1 and CDR2 (germline): GTSNPN, SVGIG (reference sequence). Trimming cost V 1 base and J 6 bases, with 21 bases left between them. The CDR3 has 16 residues.

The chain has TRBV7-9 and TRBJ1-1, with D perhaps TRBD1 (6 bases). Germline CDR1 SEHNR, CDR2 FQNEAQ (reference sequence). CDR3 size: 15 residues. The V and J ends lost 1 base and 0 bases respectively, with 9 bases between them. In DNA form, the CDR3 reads TGTGCCAGCAGCTTAGGGACAGAAATGAACACTGAAGCTTTCTTT. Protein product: CASSLGTEMNTEAFF.